This is a list of T cell receptor beta chains from one sample in a study of technical replicates of blood from four donors. The protocol was immunoSEQ multiplex PCR, while the TCRdb copy is restricted to in-frame clones and leaves out a portion. Among about 44,000 clones listed, about 96% were seen once. The source material was T cells isolated from PBMCs. These receptors were taken from a human donor in good health. Each CDR3 is given with its conserved first and last residue. D genes are given only for firm matches. Rows give clone size only sometimes, using once, few, many, or a class for an expanded clone.

D: .; size: .; J: TRBJ2-1; V: TRBV7-9; CDR3: CASSFDAAGRFF; DNA: TGTGCCAGCAGCTTCGACGCGGCAGGGCGGTTCTTC
D: .; size: .; J: TRBJ2-7; V: TRBV7-7; CDR3: CASSLKGQYEQYF; DNA: TGTGCTAGCAGCTTGAAGGGGCAGTACGAGCAGTACTTC
D: TRBD2; size: .; J: TRBJ2-7; V: TRBV5-1; CDR3: CASRLRENSDEQYF; DNA: TGCGCCAGCAGACTGCGGGAGAACAGTGACGAGCAGTACTTC
D: .; size: once; J: TRBJ2-2; V: TRBV7-9; CDR3: CASSYQGGELFF; DNA: TGTGCCAGCAGCTACCAGGGCGGGGAGCTGTTTTTT
D: TRBD2; size: .; J: TRBJ2-3; V: TRBV9; CDR3: CASSASGRDTDTQYF; DNA: TGTGCCAGCAGCGCCAGCGGGAGGGACACAGATACGCAGTATTTT
D: TRBD2; size: .; J: TRBJ2-7; V: TRBV19; CDR3: CASSISRELDEQYF; DNA: TGTGCCAGTAGTATCTCGCGGGAGTTGGACGAGCAGTACTTC
D: TRBD1; size: .; J: TRBJ2-1; V: TRBV10-3; CDR3: CAITEGTDLYNEQFF; DNA: TGTGCCATCACCGAAGGGACAGATCTCTACAATGAGCAGTTCTTC
D: TRBD2; size: .; J: TRBJ2-7; V: TRBV5-4; CDR3: CASSLSGSSYEQYF; DNA: TGTGCCAGCAGCCTTAGCGGGAGTTCCTACGAGCAGTACTTC
D: TRBD1; size: .; J: TRBJ1-1; V: TRBV5-1; CDR3: CASSLNRDSTEAFF; DNA: TGCGCCAGCAGCCTGAACCGGGACAGCACTGAAGCTTTCTTT
D: .; size: .; J: TRBJ2-7; V: TRBV30; CDR3: CAWTPQYEQYF; DNA: TGTGCCTGGACCCCCCAATACGAGCAGTACTTC
D: .; size: .; J: TRBJ2-2; V: TRBV9; CDR3: CASSVVAQNTGELFF; DNA: TGTGCCAGCAGCGTAGTAGCACAGAACACCGGGGAGCTGTTTTTT
D: .; size: once; J: TRBJ1-1; V: TRBV6-1; CDR3: CASSEVQNTEAFF; DNA: TGTGCCAGCAGTGAAGTCCAGAACACTGAAGCTTTCTTT
D: .; size: .; J: TRBJ2-3; V: TRBV11-1; CDR3: CASNGGLGTDTQYF; DNA: TGTGCCAGCAACGGAGGGCTGGGCACAGATACGCAGTATTTT
D: .; size: .; J: TRBJ2-7; V: TRBV12-5; CDR3: CASGLINSPYEQYF; DNA: TGTGCTAGTGGTTTGATTAACAGCCCCTACGAGCAGTACTTC
D: .; size: .; J: TRBJ2-1; V: TRBV30; CDR3: CAWSRTAGTHNEQFF; DNA: TGTGCCTGGAGTAGAACGGCGGGAACCCACAATGAGCAGTTCTTC
D: .; size: .; J: TRBJ1-1; V: TRBV6-5; CDR3: CASNLGQNTEAFF; DNA: TGTGCCAGCAATTTGGGCCAGAACACTGAAGCTTTCTTT
D: TRBD1; size: .; J: TRBJ1-1; V: TRBV4-1; CDR3: CASRATGGNTEAFF; DNA: TGCGCCAGCAGAGCGACAGGGGGAAACACTGAAGCTTTCTTT
D: .; size: .; J: TRBJ2-2; V: TRBV7-9; CDR3: CASSRTDTGELFF; DNA: TGTGCCAGCAGCAGGACAGATACCGGGGAGCTGTTTTTT
D: TRBD2; size: once; J: TRBJ2-2; V: TRBV5-1; CDR3: CASSRLAGGPGGELFF; DNA: TGCGCCAGCAGCAGACTAGCGGGAGGGCCTGGCGGGGAGCTGTTTTTT
D: TRBD1; size: .; J: TRBJ1-1; V: TRBV7-3; CDR3: CASSLLGGGTEAFF; DNA: TGTGCCAGCAGCTTACTAGGGGGCGGCACTGAAGCTTTCTTT
D: TRBD2; size: once; J: TRBJ2-7; V: TRBV6-1; CDR3: CASSAQLAGFSYEQYF; DNA: TGTGCCAGCAGTGCCCAACTAGCGGGTTTCTCCTACGAGCAGTACTTC
D: .; size: .; J: TRBJ2-2; V: TRBV4-3; CDR3: CASSQNVLTGELFF; DNA: TGCGCCAGCAGCCAAAATGTCCTAACCGGGGAGCTGTTTTTT
D: .; size: .; J: TRBJ1-3; V: TRBV10-3; CDR3: CAISDSKSSSGNTIYF; DNA: TGTGCCATCTCGGACAGTAAATCAAGCTCTGGAAACACCATATATTTT
D: .; size: .; J: TRBJ1-4; V: TRBV2; CDR3: CASSEPIRATNEKLFF; DNA: TGTGCCAGCAGTGAACCCATCAGGGCAACTAATGAAAAACTGTTTTTT
D: TRBD2; size: .; J: TRBJ2-5; V: TRBV10-3; CDR3: CAISSSGDGPQETQYF; DNA: TGTGCCATCAGTTCCAGCGGGGACGGGCCCCAAGAGACCCAGTACTTC
D: TRBD2; size: once; J: TRBJ2-7; V: TRBV7-2; CDR3: CASSLRVGGLGLGQAEQYF; DNA: TGTGCCAGCAGCCTGAGGGTTGGAGGGCTAGGACTAGGCCAAGCCGAGCAGTACTTC
D: .; size: .; J: TRBJ1-1; V: TRBV28; CDR3: CASSSPGSTEAFF; DNA: TGTGCCAGCAGTTCCCCCGGGAGCACTGAAGCTTTCTTT
D: .; size: once; J: TRBJ2-4; V: TRBV5-4; CDR3: CASSLGQPGNIQYF; DNA: TGTGCCAGCAGCTTGGGTCAACCGGGGAACATTCAGTACTTC
D: TRBD1; size: .; J: TRBJ2-7; V: TRBV2; CDR3: CATKRPGTEPYEQYF; DNA: TGTGCCACCAAGCGCCCGGGGACAGAACCTTACGAGCAGTACTTC
D: TRBD1; size: .; J: TRBJ2-5; V: TRBV4-1; CDR3: CASSQVAGGQETQYF; DNA: TGCGCCAGCAGCCAAGTCGCAGGGGGCCAAGAGACCCAGTACTTC
D: .; size: .; J: TRBJ2-3; V: TRBV5-6; CDR3: CASSLVGVLADTQYF; DNA: TGTGCCAGCAGCTTGGTAGGGGTATTGGCAGATACGCAGTATTTT
D: TRBD2; size: .; J: TRBJ2-7; V: TRBV27; CDR3: CASSEHPRGAVEQYF; DNA: TGTGCCAGCAGTGAACACCCGCGGGGGGCTGTCGAGCAGTACTTC
D: .; size: .; J: TRBJ2-2; V: TRBV7-9; CDR3: CASSLLEGASTGELFF; DNA: TGTGCCAGCAGCTTATTGGAGGGGGCTAGCACCGGGGAGCTGTTTTTT
D: TRBD2; size: .; J: TRBJ2-3; V: TRBV30; CDR3: CAWSVGRTSGSVTDTQYF; DNA: TGTGCCTGGAGTGTCGGTAGGACTAGCGGGAGTGTCACAGATACGCAGTATTTT
D: TRBD2; size: .; J: TRBJ2-7; V: TRBV2; CDR3: CASSGTSGSWYEQYF; DNA: TGTGCCAGCAGCGGGACTAGCGGGAGTTGGTACGAGCAGTACTTC
D: .; size: .; J: TRBJ2-2; V: TRBV9; CDR3: CASSTHRRDGNTGELFF; DNA: TGTGCCAGCAGCACCCACCGGCGGGACGGAAACACCGGGGAGCTGTTTTTT
D: .; size: .; J: TRBJ2-7; V: TRBV4-2; CDR3: CASSQVLGFSSYEQYF; DNA: TGTGCCAGCAGCCAAGTTTTGGGCTTCAGCTCCTACGAGCAGTACTTC
D: TRBD1; size: .; J: TRBJ2-3; V: TRBV4-2; CDR3: CASSLLDRGHYSTDTQYF; DNA: TGTGCCAGCAGCCTATTGGACAGGGGGCATTATAGCACAGATACGCAGTATTTT
D: .; size: .; J: TRBJ1-5; V: TRBV25-1; CDR3: CASSEWGNNQPQHF; DNA: TGTGCCAGCAGTGAATGGGGCAACAATCAGCCCCAGCATTTT
D: .; size: .; J: TRBJ1-2; V: TRBV13; CDR3: CASSTHMTGNYYGYTF; DNA: TGTGCCAGCAGCACCCACATGACGGGAAACTACTATGGCTACACCTTC
D: .; size: .; J: TRBJ2-1; V: TRBV5-1; CDR3: CASSLARSYNEQFF; DNA: TGCGCCAGCAGCTTGGCCCGCTCCTACAATGAGCAGTTCTTC
D: .; size: .; J: TRBJ2-2; V: TRBV6-6; CDR3: CASTISNGELFF; DNA: TGTGCCAGCACCATTAGTAACGGGGAGCTGTTTTTT
D: .; size: .; J: TRBJ2-7; V: TRBV1; CDR3: CTSSRTGTVNYEQYF; DNA: TGCACCAGCAGCCGCACCGGGACAGTAAACTACGAGCAGTACTTC
D: .; size: .; J: TRBJ2-7; V: TRBV7-6; CDR3: CASTVGGSLHYEQYF; DNA: TGTGCCAGCACCGTAGGCGGCAGTCTCCACTACGAGCAGTACTTC
D: .; size: .; J: TRBJ1-2; V: TRBV6-5; CDR3: CASSPPGEGYTF; DNA: TGTGCCAGCAGTCCGCCCGGGGAAGGCTACACCTTC
D: .; size: .; J: TRBJ2-7; V: TRBV2; CDR3: CASSDGSEQYF; DNA: TGTGCCAGCAGTGATGGGAGCGAGCAGTACTTC
D: .; size: once; J: TRBJ1-1; V: TRBV11-3; CDR3: CASSLDTEYTEAFF; DNA: TGTGCCAGCAGCTTAGACACGGAGTACACTGAAGCTTTCTTT
D: TRBD1; size: .; J: TRBJ1-1; V: TRBV5-1; CDR3: CASSLGGQGRSEAFF; DNA: TGCGCCAGCAGCTTGGGAGGACAGGGGCGGTCTGAAGCTTTCTTT
D: TRBD2; size: .; J: TRBJ2-3; V: TRBV6-5; CDR3: CASSYAGVPTDTQYF; DNA: TGTGCCAGCAGTTACGCGGGAGTTCCTACAGATACGCAGTATTTT
D: TRBD2; size: .; J: TRBJ2-1; V: TRBV5-6; CDR3: CASSLDLAGAVYNEQFF; DNA: TGTGCCAGCAGCTTGGACCTAGCGGGAGCAGTCTACAATGAGCAGTTCTTC